The T cell receptor beta chain under discussion was sequenced for a study of T-cell reconstitution after alpha-beta-depleted transplantation in children. Findings of the study overall: At the one-year point after transplant, T-cell counts and TCRbeta diversity were found to come mostly from T cells that had been newly produced. Expanded graft clones, several hundred of them, were reportedly the source of alpha-beta T cells about two months after transplant.

Unmatched junction bases numbered 12, after V lost 5 bases and J lost 2 bases. CDR3 length: 17 amino acids. Germline V gene sequence: CDR1 SGHTA, CDR2 FQGNSA. Notes on this clonotype: Its target is not known.

Using unique molecular identifiers, the investigators prepared the TCRbeta library. TCRdb independently ran MiXCR on the PCR reads; one entry per CDR3 protein. The sample records about 980,000 distinct CDR3 sequences, 25% to 30% being singletons. The rearrangement links TRBV7-2 to TRBJ2-1; 7 nucleotides match TRBD1. This specimen consisted of PBMCs, mostly from graft donor cells, obtained 360 days after TCRalphabeta/CD19-depleted stem cell transplant. This sequence was found in a boy younger than two who had a stem cell transplant for SCID, so the T cells may come from the graft donor. This CDR3 reads CASSPRFSQGAYNEQFF. In DNA, the CDR3 is TGTGCCAGCAGCCCCCGGTTTAGTCAGGGGGCCTACAATGAGCAGTTCTTC.